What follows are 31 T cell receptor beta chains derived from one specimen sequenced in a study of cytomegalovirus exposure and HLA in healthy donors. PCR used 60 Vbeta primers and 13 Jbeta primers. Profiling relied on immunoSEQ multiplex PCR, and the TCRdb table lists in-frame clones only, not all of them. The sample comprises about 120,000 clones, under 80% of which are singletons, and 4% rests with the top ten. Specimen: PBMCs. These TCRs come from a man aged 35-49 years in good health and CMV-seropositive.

The CDR3 coding sequence is TGTGCCAGCAGTCCGGGCGGGACCTATGGCTACACCTTC. Translating gives CASSPGGTYGYTF. The J gene is TRBJ1-2, the V gene TRBV6-5, with D possibly TRBD1 on 5 matching bases. Trimming removed 5 bases at V and 4 bases at J, with 11 bases between. The CDR3 sequence is 13 residues long. The V gene's germline CDR1 is MNHEY and CDR2 SVGAGI.

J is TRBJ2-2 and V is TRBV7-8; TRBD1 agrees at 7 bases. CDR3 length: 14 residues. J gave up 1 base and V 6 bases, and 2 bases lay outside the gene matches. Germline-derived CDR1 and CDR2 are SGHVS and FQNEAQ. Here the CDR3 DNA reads TGTGCCAGCAGGCGACAGGGGAACACCGGGGAGCTGTTTTTT. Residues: CASRRQGNTGELFF.

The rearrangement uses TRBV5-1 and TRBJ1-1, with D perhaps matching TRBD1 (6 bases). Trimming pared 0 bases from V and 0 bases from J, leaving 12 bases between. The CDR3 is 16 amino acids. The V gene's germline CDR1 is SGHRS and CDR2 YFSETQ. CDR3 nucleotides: TGCGCCAGCAGCTTGGGGCAGGGGATCATGAACACTGAAGCTTTCTTT. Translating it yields CASSLGQGIMNTEAFF.

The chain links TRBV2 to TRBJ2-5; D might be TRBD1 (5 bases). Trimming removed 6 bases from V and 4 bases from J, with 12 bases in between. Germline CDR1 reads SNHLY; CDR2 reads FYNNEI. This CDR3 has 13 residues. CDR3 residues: CASSRRVGETQYF. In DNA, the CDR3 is TGTGCCAGCAGCCGCAGGGTAGGAGAGACCCAGTACTTC.

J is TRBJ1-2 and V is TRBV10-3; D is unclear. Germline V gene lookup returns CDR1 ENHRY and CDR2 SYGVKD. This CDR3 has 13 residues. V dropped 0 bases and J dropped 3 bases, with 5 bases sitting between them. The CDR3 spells CAISESRDYGYTF. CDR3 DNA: TGTGCCATCAGTGAGTCGCGGGACTATGGCTACACCTTC.

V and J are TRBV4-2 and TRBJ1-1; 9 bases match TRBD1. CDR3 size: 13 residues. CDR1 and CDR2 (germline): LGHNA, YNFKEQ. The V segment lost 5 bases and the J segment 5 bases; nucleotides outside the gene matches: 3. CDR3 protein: CASSWDRETEAFF. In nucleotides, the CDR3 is TGTGCCAGCAGCTGGGACAGGGAGACTGAAGCTTTCTTT.

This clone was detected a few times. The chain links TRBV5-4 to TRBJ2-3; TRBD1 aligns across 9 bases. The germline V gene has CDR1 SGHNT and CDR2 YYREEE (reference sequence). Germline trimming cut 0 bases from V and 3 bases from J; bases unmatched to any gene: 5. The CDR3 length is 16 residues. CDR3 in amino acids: CASSLVRQGVTDTQYF. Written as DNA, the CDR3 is TGTGCCAGCAGCTTGGTTCGACAGGGGGTAACAGATACGCAGTATTTT.

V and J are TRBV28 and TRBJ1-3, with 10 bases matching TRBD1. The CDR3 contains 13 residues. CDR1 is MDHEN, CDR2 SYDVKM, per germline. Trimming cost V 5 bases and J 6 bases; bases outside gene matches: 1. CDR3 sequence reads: CASSRQGANTIYF. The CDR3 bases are TGTGCCAGCAGTCGACAGGGGGCAAACACCATATATTTT.

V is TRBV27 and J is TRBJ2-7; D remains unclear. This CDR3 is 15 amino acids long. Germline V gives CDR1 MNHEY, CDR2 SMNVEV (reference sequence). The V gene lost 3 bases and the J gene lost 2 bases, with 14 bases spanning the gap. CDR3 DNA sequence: TGTGCCAGCAGTTTGGGCAGCTCCTTTCCCTACGAGCAGTACTTC. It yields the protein CASSLGSSFPYEQYF.

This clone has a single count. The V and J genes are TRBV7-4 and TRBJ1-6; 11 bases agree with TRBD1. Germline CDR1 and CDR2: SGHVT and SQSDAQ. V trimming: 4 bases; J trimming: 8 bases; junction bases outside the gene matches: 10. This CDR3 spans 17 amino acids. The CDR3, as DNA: TGTGCCAGCAGCTCCAGGACAGGGGGCTTGGGGGATTCACCCCTCCACTTT. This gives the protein CASSSRTGGLGDSPLHF.

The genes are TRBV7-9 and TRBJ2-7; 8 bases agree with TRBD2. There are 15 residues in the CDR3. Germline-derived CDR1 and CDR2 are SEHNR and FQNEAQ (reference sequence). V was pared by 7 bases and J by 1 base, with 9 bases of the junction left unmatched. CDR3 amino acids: CASNTGGALSYEQYF. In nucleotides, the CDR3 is TGTGCCAGCAACACGGGGGGGGCTCTTTCCTACGAGCAGTACTTC.

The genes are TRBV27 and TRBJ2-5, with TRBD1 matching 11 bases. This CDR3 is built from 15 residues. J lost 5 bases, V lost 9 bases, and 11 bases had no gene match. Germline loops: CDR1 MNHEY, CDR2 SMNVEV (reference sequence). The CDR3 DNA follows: TGTGCCAGTGGTACCGGGACAGGGGGGAGGGAGACCCAGTACTTC. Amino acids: CASGTGTGGRETQYF.

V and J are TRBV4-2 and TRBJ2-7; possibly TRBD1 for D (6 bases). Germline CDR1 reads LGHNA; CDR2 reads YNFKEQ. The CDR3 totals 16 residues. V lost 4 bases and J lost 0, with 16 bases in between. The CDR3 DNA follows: TGTGCCAGCAGCCCCGCTGGAACAGGGTTCTCCTACGAGCAGTACTTC. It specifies CASSPAGTGFSYEQYF.

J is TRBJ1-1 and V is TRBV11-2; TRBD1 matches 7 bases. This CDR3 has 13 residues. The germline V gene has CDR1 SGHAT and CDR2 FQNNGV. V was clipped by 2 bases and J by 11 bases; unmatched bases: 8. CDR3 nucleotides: TGTGCCAGCAGCTTACAGGTGTCAGGGGGGGCTTTCTTT. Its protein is CASSLQVSGGAFF.

CDR3 amino acids: CSVDRQYNEQFF. The CDR3 DNA reads as TGCAGCGTTGACCGTCAGTACAATGAGCAGTTCTTC. The chain joins TRBV29-1 to TRBJ2-1; D gene ambiguous. From germline, CDR1 is SQVTM and CDR2 ANQGSEA. V was clipped by 3 bases and J by 4 bases, with 7 bases between them. CDR3 length: 12 amino acids.

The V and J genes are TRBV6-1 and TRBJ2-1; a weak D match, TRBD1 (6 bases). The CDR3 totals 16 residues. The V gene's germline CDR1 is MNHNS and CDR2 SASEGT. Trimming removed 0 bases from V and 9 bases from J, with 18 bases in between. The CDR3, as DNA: TGTGCCAGCAGTGAAGCGGGCAGGGGATATACAACTGAGCAGTTCTTC. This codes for CASSEAGRGYTTEQFF.

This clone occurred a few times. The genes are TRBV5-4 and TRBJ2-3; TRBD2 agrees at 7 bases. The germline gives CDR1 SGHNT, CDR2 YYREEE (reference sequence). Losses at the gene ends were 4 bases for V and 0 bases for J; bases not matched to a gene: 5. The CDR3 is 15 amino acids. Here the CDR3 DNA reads TGTGCCAGCAGCCACTCGGGGGGTAGCACAGATACGCAGTATTTT. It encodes CASSHSGGSTDTQYF.

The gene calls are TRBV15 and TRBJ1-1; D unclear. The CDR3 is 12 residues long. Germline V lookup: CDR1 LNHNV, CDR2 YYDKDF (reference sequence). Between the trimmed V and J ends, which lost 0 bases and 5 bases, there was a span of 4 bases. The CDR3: CATSRDRTEAFF. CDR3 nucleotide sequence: TGTGCCACCAGCAGAGATCGTACTGAAGCTTTCTTT.

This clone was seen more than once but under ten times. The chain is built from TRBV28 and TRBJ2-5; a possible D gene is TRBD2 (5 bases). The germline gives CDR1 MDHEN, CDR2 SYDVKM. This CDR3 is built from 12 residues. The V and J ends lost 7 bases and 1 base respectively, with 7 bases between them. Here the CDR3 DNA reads TGTGCCAGCATGACTACCCAAGAGACCCAGTACTTC. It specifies CASMTTQETQYF.

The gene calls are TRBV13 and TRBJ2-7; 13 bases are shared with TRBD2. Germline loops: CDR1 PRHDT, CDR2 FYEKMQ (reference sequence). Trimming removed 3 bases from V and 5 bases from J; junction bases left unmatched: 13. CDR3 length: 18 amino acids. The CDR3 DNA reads TGTGCCAGCAGCTTGATGGTTCCGGGACTAGCGGGATGGGACGAGCAGTACTTC. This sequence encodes CASSLMVPGLAGWDEQYF.

This CDR3 is CASSPGGRQGGETQYF. CDR3 nucleotides: TGTGCCAGCAGCCCAGGGGGCCGACAGGGAGGGGAGACCCAGTACTTC. J is TRBJ2-5 and V is TRBV7-3; possibly TRBD1 for D (8 bases). Germline CDR1 reads SGHTA; CDR2 reads FQGTGA. CDR3 length equals 16 residues. V was shortened by 5 bases and J by 5 bases, with 21 bases between the two germline ends.

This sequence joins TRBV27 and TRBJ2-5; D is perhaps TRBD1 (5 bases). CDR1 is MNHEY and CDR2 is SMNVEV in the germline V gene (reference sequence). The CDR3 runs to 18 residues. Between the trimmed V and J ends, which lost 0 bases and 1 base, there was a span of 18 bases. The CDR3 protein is CASSLSAKTARIQETQYF. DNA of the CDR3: TGTGCCAGCAGTTTATCAGCTAAGACAGCGAGGATCCAAGAGACCCAGTACTTC.

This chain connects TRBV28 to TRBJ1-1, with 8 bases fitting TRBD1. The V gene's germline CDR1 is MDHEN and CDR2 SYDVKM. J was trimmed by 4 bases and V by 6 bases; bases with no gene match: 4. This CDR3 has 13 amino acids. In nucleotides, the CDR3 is TGTGCCAGCAGCCGAGGACAGGGCACTGAAGCTTTCTTT. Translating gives CASSRGQGTEAFF.

Here the CDR3 reads CATSRGQGAGGYTF. DNA of the CDR3: TGTGCCACCAGCAGAGGACAGGGGGCGGGTGGCTACACCTTC. V usage is TRBV15 and J usage is TRBJ1-2, with TRBD1 matching 10 bases. The CDR3 is 14 residues long. After removal of 1 base from V and 7 bases from J, the junction contained 3 bases not matched to a gene. CDR1 and CDR2 from the germline V gene are LNHNV and YYDKDF (reference sequence).

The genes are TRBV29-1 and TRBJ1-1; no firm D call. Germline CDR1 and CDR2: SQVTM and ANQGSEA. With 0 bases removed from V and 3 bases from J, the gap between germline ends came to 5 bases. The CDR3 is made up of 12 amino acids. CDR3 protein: CSVEDLHTEAFF. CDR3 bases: TGCAGCGTTGAAGATCTTCACACTGAAGCTTTCTTT.

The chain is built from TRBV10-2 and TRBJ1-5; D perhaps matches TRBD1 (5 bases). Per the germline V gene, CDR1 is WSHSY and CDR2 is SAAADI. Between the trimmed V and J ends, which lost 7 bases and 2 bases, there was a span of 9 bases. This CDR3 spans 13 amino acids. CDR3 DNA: TGCGCCAGCACGTCGGGGGGCAATCAGCCCCAGCATTTT. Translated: CASTSGGNQPQHF.

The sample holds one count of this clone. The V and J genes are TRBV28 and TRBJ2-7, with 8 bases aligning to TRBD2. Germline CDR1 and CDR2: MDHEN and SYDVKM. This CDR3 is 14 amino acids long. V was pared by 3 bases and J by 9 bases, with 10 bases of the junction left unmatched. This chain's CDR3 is CASSFSGTSIWQYF. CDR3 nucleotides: TGTGCCAGCAGTTTTTCCGGGACTAGTATTTGGCAGTACTTC.

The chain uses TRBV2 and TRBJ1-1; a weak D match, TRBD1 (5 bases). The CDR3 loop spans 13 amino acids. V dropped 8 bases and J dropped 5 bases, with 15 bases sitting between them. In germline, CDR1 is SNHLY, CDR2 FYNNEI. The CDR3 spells CASGFEAGTEAFF. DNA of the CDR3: TGTGCCAGCGGTTTCGAGGCAGGGACTGAAGCTTTCTTT.

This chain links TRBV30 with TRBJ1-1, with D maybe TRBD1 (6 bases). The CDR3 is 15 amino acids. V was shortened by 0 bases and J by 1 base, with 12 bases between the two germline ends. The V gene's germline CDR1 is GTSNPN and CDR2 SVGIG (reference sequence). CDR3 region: CAWSVMQGQNTEAFF. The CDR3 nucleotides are TGTGCCTGGAGTGTAATGCAGGGACAGAACACTGAAGCTTTCTTT.

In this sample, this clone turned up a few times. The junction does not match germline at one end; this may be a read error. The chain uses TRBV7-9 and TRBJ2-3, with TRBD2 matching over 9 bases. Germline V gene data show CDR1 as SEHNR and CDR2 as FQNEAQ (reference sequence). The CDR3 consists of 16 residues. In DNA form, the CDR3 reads TGTTCCAGCAGCTCAGGAATAGCGGGGGCAGCAGATACGCAGTATTTT. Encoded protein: CSSSSGIAGAADTQYF.

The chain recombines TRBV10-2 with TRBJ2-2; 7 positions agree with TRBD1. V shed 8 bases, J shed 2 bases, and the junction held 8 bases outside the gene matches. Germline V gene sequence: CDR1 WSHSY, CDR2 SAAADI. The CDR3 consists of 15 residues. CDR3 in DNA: TGCGCCAGCTCTTGGCGACAGGGAAACACCGGGGAGCTGTTTTTT. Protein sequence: CASSWRQGNTGELFF.